The subject of this entry is one TCR beta chain. Sequencing of TCR beta covered CD8+ and CD4+ T cells obtained from blood. The study used treatment-naive patients who had stable or active relapsing-remitting disease as multiple sclerosis controls. The data derive from a study of CD8 T cells in Susac syndrome. When the RNA was reverse transcribed, random hexamers were used with an input of about 0.45 to 1 ug. The CDR3 of TCR beta was amplified by immunoSEQ multiplex PCR across 54 Vbeta and 13 Jbeta. TCRdb independently ran MiXCR on the immunoSEQ multiplex PCR reads; one entry per CDR3 protein. Among approximately 71,000 distinct CDR3 sequences listed, over 90% were seen once. The sample taken for sequencing was CD4+ T cells from PBMCs. The receptor was derived from a human donor with multiple sclerosis.

CDR3 in amino acids: CASSHRTSGVADTQYF. The CDR3 DNA reads TGCGCCAGCAGCCATAGGACTAGCGGGGTTGCAGATACGCAGTATTTT. This rearrangement joins TRBV5-1 to TRBJ2-3; 12 bases are a match to TRBD2. This CDR3 has 16 residues. V lost 4 bases to trimming and J lost 4 bases; unmatched junction nucleotides: 7. CDR1 and CDR2 (germline): SGHRS, YFSETQ.